This T cell receptor (beta chain) was sequenced in a study of shared clonotypes between healthy human individuals. Whole-study findings and limits: Generation probabilities were higher for clonotypes shared across all four sorted-subset donors than for unshared ones.

Concerning this clone itself: Its target is unknown.

CDR3 size: 14 residues. V shed 11 bases and J shed 0 bases, with 17 bases lying between them. Germline V lookup: CDR1 ENHRY, CDR2 SYGVKD. The assay used deep level. TCRdb's table, derived via immunoSEQ multiplex PCR, lists solely in-frame clones and lacks some. The data show about 730,000 clones, 72% seen once. It was into CD45RA+ naive and CD45RA-negative memory subsets that the CD4+ cells were split. The sample consisted of memory CD4+ T cells sorted from blood. The subset: CD45RA-negative fraction. The chain carries TRBV10-3 and TRBJ2-7; perhaps TRBD2 as D (5 bases). This clonotype was obtained from a woman aged 25 to 39 in good health. The CDR3: CAASDYEGSYEQYF. Written as DNA, the CDR3 is TGTGCCGCCTCCGACTACGAAGGCTCCTACGAGCAGTACTTC.